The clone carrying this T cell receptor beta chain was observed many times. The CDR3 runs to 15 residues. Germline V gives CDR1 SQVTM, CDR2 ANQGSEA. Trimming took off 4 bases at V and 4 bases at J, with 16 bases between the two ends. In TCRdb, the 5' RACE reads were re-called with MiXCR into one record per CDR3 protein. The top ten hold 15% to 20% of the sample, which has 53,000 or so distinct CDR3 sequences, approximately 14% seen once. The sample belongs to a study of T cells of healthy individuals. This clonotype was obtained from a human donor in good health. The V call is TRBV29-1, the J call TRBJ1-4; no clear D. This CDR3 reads CSVAPSGSFNEKLFF. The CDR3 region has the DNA TGCAGCGTTGCGCCGTCGGGAAGTTTTAATGAAAAACTGTTTTTT. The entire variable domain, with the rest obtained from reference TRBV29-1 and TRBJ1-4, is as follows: SAVISQKPSRDICQRGTSLTIQCQVDSQVTMMFWYRQQPGQSLTLIATANQGSEATYESGFVIDKFPISRPNLTFSTLTVSNMSPEDSSIYLCSVAPSGSFNEKLFFGSGTQLSVL.